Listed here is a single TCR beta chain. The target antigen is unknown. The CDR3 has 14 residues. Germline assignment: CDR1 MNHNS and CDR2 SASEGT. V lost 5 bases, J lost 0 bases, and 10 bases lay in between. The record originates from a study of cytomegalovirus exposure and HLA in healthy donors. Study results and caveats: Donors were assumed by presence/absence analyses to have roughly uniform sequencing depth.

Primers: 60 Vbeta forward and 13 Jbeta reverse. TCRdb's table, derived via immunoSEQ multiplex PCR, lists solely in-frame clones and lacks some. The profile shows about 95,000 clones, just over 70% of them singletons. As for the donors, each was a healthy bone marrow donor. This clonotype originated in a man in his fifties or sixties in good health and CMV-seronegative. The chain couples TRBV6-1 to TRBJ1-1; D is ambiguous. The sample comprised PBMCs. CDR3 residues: CASSFSSMNTEAFF. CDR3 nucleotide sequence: TGTGCCAGCAGTTTCTCGAGCATGAACACTGAAGCTTTCTTT.